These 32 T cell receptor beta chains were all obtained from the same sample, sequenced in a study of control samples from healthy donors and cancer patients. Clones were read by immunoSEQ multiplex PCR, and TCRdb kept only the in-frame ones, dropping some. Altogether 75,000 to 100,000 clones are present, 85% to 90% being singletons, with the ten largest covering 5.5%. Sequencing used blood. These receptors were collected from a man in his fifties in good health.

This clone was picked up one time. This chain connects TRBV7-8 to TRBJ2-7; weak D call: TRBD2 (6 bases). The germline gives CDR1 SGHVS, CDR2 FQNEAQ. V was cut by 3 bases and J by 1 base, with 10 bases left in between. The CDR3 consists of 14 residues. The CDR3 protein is CASSFPGGSYEQYF. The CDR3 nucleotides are TGTGCCAGCAGCTTCCCCGGGGGTTCCTACGAGCAGTACTTC.

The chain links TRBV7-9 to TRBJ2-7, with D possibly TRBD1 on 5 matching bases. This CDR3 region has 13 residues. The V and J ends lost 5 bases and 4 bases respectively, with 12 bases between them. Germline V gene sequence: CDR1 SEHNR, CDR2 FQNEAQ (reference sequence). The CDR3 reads CASSQGGFYEQYF. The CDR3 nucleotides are TGTGCCAGCAGCCAGGGCGGCTTTTACGAGCAGTACTTC.

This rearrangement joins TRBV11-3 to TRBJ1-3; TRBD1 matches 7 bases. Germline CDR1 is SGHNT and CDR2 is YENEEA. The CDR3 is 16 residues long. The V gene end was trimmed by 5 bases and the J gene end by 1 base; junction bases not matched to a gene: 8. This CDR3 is CASSKLGTVSGNTIYF. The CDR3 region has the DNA TGTGCCAGCAGCAAACTCGGGACAGTTTCTGGAAACACCATATATTTT. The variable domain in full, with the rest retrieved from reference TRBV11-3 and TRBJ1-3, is EAGVVQSPRYKIIEKKQPVAFWCNPISGHNTLYWYLQNLGQGPELLIRYENEEAVDDSQLPKDRFSAERLKGVDSTLKIQPAELGDSAVYLCASSKLGTVSGNTIYFGEGSWLTVV.

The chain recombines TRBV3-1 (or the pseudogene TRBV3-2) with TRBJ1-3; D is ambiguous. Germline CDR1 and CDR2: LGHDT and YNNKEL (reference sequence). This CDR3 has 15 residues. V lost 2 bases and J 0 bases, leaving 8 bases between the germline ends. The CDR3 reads CASSQSTFSGNTIYF. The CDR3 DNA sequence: TGTGCCAGCAGCCAATCGACATTCTCTGGAAACACCATATATTTT.

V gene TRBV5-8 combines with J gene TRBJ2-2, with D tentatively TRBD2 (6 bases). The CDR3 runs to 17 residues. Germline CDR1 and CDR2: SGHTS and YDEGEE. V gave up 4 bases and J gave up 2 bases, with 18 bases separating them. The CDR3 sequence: CASSRPSGLLNTGELFF. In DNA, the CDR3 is TGTGCCAGCAGCAGACCATCGGGACTCCTTAACACCGGGGAGCTGTTTTTT.

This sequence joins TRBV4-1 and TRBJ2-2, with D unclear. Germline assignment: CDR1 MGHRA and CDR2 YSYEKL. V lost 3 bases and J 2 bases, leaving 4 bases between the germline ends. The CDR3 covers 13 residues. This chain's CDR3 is CASSQGNTGELFF. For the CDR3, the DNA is TGCGCCAGCAGCCAGGGCAACACCGGGGAGCTGTTTTTT.

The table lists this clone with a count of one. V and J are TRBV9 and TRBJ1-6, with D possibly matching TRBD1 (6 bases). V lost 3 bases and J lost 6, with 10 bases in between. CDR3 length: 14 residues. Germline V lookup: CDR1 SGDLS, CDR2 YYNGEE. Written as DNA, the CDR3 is TGTGCCAGCAGCGCGCTGGACAGTAATTCACCCCTCCACTTT. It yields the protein CASSALDSNSPLHF. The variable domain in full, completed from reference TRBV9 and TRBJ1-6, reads DSGVTQTPKHLITATGQRVTLRCSPRSGDLSVYWYQQSLDQGLQFLIQYYNGEERAKGNILERFSAQQFPDLHSELNLSSLELGDSALYFCASSALDSNSPLHFGNGTRLTVT.

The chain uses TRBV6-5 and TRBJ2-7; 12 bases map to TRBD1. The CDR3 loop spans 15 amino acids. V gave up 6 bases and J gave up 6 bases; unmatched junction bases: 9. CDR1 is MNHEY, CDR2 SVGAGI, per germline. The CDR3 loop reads CASSRGGQGAGEQYF. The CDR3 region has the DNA TGTGCCAGCAGCCGTGGGGGACAGGGGGCCGGCGAGCAGTACTTC.

The CDR3 sequence is CASSTGVNYGYTF. The CDR3 bases are TGTGCCAGCAGTACAGGCGTCAACTATGGCTACACCTTC. The V call is TRBV6-2 or TRBV6-3, the J call TRBJ1-2; tentative D call: TRBD1 (5 bases). Germline CDR1 is MNHEY and CDR2 is SVGEGT. Trimming removed 5 bases at V and 2 bases at J, with 9 bases between. CDR3 length: 13 residues.

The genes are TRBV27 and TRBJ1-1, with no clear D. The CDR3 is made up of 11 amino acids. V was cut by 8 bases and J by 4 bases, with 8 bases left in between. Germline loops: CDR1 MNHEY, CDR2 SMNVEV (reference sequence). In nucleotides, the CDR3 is TGTGCCAGCGGGGAGGTCACTGAAGCTTTCTTT. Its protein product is CASGEVTEAFF.

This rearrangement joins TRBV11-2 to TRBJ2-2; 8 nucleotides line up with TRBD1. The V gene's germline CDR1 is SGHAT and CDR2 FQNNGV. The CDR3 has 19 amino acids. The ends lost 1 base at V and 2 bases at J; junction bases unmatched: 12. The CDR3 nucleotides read TGTGCCAGCAGCTTAGTGGTTTTCCCGTCAGGGGGCAACACCGGGGAGCTGTTTTTT. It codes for CASSLVVFPSGGNTGELFF.

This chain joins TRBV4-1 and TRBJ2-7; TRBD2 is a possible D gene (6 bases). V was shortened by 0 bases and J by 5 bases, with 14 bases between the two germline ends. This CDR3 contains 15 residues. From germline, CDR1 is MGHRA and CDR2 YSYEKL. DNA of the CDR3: TGCGCCAGCAGCCAAGATCCCCAGCGCGGGAACGAGCAGTACTTC. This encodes CASSQDPQRGNEQYF.

CDR3 coding DNA: TGTGCCAGTAGTATAGATGACGGGACAGGGGTTCAGCCCCAGCATTTT. This translates into CASSIDDGTGVQPQHF. This sequence joins TRBV19 and TRBJ1-5, with 10 bases lining up with TRBD1. This CDR3 contains 16 residues. Per the germline V gene, CDR1 is LNHDA and CDR2 is SQIVND (reference sequence). V was clipped by 0 bases and J by 6 bases; unmatched bases: 5.

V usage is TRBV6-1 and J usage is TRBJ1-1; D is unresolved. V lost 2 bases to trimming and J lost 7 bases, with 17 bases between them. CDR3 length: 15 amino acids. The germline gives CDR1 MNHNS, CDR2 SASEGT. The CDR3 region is CASSENTPNYDEAFF. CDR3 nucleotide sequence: TGTGCCAGCAGTGAAAATACACCGAACTACGATGAAGCTTTCTTT.

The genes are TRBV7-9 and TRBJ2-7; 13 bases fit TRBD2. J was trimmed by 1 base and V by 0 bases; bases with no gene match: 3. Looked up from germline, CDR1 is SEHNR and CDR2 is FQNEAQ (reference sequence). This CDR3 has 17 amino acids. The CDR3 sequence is CASSLAGTSGDSYEQYF. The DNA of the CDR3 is TGTGCCAGCAGCTTAGCCGGGACTAGCGGGGATTCCTACGAGCAGTACTTC.

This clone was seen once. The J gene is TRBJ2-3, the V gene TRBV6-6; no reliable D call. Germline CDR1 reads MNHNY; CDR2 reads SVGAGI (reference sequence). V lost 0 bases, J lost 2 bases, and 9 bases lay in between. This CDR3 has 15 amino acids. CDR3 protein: CASSYSTLNTDTQYF. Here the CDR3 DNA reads TGTGCCAGCAGTTACTCGACCCTGAACACAGATACGCAGTATTTT.

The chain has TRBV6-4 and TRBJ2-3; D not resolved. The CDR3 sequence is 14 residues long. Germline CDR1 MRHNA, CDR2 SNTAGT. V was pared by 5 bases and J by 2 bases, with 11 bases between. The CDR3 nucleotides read TGTGCCAGCAGTATCTCGGCAGCCACAGATACGCAGTATTTT. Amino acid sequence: CASSISAATDTQYF.

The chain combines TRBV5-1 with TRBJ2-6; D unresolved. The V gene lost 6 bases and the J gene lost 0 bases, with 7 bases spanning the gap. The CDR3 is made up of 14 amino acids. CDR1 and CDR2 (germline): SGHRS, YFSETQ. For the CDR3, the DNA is TGCGCCAGCAAGCCTAACTCTGGGGCCAACGTCCTGACTTTC. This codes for CASKPNSGANVLTF.

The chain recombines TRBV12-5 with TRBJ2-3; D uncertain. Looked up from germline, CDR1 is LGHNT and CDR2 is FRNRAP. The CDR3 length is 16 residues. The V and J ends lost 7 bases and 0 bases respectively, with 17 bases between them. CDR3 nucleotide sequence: TGTGCTAGTGCTCCCGTTCCAGGCGCCAGCACAGATACGCAGTATTTT. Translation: CASAPVPGASTDTQYF. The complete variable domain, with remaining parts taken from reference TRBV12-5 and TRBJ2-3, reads DARVTQTPRHKVTEMGQEVTMRCQPILGHNTVFWYRQTMMQGLELLAYFRNRAPLDDSGMPKDRFSAEMPDATLATLKIQPSEPRDSAVYFCASAPVPGASTDTQYFGPGTRLTVL.

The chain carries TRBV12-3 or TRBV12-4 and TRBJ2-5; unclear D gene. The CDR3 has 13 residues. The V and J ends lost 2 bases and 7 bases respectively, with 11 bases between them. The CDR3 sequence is CASSLFGVGTQYF. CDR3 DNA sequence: TGTGCCAGCAGTTTATTTGGAGTGGGGACCCAGTACTTC.

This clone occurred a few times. CDR3 sequence reads: CASSPSPSLPTYEQYF. In DNA, the CDR3 is TGCGCCAGCAGCCCCAGCCCCAGTTTACCAACTTACGAGCAGTACTTC. V usage is TRBV4-1 and J usage is TRBJ2-7; D unclear. This CDR3 has 16 amino acids. The germline CDR1 and CDR2 sequences are MGHRA and YSYEKL. Trimming took 4 bases from V and 4 from J, leaving 20 bases between them.

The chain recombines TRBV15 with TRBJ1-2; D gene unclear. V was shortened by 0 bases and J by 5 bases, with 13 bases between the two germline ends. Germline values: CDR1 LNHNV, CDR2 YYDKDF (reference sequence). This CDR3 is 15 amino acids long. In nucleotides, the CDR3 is TGTGCCACCAGCAGAGATAGAGCGGATGTTTATGGCTACACCTTC. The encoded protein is CATSRDRADVYGYTF. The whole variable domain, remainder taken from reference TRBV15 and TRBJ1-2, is DAMVIQNPRYQVTQFGKPVTLSCSQTLNHNVMYWYQQKSSQAPKLLFHYYDKDFNNEADTPDNFQSRRPNTSFCFLDIRSPGLGDTAMYLCATSRDRADVYGYTFGSGTRLTVV.

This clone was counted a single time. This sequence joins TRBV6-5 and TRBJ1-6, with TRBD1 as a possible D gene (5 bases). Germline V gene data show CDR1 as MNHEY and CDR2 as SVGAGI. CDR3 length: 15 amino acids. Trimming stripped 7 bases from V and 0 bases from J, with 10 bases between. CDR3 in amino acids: CASIRQSSYNSPLHF. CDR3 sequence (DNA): TGTGCCAGCATTAGACAGAGCTCCTATAATTCACCCCTCCACTTT.

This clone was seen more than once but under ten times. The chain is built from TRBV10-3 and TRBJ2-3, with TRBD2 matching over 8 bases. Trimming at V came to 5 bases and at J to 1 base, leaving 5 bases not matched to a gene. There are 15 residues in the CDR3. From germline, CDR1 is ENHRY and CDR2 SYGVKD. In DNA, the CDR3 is TGTGCCATCAGTTCCGGGGGGGCGCGCACAGATACGCAGTATTTT. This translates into CAISSGGARTDTQYF.

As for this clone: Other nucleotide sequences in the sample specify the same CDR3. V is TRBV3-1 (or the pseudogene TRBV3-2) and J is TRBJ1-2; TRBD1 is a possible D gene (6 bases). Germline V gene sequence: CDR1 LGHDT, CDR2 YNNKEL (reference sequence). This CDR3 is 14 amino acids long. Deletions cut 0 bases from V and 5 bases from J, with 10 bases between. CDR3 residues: CASSQEGGNYGYTF. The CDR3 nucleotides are TGTGCCAGCAGCCAAGAAGGGGGGAATTATGGCTACACCTTC.

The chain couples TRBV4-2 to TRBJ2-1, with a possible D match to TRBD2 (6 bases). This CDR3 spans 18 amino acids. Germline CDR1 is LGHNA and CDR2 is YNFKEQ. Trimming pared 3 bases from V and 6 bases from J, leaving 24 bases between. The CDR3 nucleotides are TGTGCCAGCAGCCAGATCCCGATGAGGGCGGGGACGGGCAATGAGCAGTTCTTC. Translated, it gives CASSQIPMRAGTGNEQFF.

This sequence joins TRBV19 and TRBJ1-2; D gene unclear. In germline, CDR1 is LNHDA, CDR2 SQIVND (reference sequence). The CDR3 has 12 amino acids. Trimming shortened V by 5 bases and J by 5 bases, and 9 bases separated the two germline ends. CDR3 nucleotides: TGTGCCAGTAGTTACCAGACGTATGGCTACACCTTC. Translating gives CASSYQTYGYTF.

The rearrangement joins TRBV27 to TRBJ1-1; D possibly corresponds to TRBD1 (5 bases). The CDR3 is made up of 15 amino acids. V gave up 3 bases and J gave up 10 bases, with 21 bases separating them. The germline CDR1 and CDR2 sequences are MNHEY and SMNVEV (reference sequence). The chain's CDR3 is CASSFSGTAQLAAFF. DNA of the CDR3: TGTGCCAGCAGTTTCTCGGGGACCGCGCAATTGGCAGCTTTCTTT.

Here the CDR3 DNA reads TGTGCCAGCAGCCTGGGTATGAACACTGAAGCTTTCTTT. This encodes CASSLGMNTEAFF. The V gene is TRBV27, the J gene TRBJ1-1; no reliable D call. The V end was cut by 6 bases, the J end by 0 bases, with 8 bases between. Germline V lookup: CDR1 MNHEY, CDR2 SMNVEV (reference sequence). The CDR3 has 13 residues.

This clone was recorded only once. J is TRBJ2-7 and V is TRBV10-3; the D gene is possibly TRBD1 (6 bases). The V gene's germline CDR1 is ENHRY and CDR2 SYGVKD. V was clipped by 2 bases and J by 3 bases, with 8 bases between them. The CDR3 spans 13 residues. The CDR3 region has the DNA TGTGCCATCAGTGAGGGGGGCCGCTACGAGCAGTACTTC. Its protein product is CAISEGGRYEQYF.

Written as DNA, the CDR3 is TGCGCCAGCAGCCAAGTGGGCAGCAATCAGCCCCAGCATTTT. It translates to CASSQVGSNQPQHF. This chain connects TRBV4-1 to TRBJ1-5; D remains ambiguous. V was pared by 1 base and J by 1 base, with 5 bases between. CDR1 is MGHRA and CDR2 is YSYEKL in the germline V gene. This CDR3 contains 14 residues.

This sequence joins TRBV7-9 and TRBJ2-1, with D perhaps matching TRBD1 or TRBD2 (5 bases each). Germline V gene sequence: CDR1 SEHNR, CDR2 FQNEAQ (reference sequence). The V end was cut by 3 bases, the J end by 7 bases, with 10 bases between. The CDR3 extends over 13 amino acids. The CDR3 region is CASSFARENEQFF. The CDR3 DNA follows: TGTGCCAGCAGCTTTGCCAGGGAGAATGAGCAGTTCTTC.